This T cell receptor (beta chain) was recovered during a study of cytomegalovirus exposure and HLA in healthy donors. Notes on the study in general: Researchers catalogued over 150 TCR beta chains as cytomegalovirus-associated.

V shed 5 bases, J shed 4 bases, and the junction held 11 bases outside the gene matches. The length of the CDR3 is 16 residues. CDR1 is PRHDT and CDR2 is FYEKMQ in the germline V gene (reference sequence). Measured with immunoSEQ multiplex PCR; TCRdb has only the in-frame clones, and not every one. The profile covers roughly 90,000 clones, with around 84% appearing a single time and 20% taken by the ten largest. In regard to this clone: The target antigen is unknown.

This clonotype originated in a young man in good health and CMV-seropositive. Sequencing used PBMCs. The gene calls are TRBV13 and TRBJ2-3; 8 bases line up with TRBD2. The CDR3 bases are TGTGCCAGCAGCCGCCTAGGGGCGGGAGGCTCAGATACGCAGTATTTT. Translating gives CASSRLGAGGSDTQYF. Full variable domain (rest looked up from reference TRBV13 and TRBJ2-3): AAGVIQSPRHLIKEKRETATLKCYPIPRHDTVYWYQQGPGQDPQFLISFYEKMQSDKGSIPDRFSAQQFSDYHSELNMSSLELGDSALYFCASSRLGAGGSDTQYFGPGTRLTVL.